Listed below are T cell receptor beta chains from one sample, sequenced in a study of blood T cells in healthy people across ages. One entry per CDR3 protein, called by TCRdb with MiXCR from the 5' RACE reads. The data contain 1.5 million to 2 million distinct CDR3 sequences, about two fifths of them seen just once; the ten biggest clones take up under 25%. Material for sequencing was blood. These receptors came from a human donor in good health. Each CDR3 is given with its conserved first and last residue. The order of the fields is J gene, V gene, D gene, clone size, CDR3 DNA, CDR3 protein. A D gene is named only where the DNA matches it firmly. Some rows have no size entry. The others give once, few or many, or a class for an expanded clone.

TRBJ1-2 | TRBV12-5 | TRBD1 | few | TGTGCTAGTGCCCCGAGCCAGGGGGCGGACTATGGCTACACCTTC | CASAPSQGADYGYTF
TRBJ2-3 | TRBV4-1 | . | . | TGCGCCAGCAGCCAGGACCAGACGAACACAGATACGCAGTATTTT | CASSQDQTNTDTQYF
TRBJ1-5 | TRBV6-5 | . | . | TGTGCCAGCAGTTCGACAGATAATCAGCCCCAGCATTTT | CASSSTDNQPQHF
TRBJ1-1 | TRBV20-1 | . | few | TGCAGTGCTAGGGCCTACCGGGGACTCGCTGAAGCTTTCTTT | CSARAYRGLAEAFF
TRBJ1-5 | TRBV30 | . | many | TGTGCCTGGAGCCTGGGCCAGCCCCAGCATTTT | CAWSLGQPQHF
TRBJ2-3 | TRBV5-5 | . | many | TGTGCCAGCAGCTTGGGGTGGGGGGGCACAGATACGCAGTATTTT | CASSLGWGGTDTQYF
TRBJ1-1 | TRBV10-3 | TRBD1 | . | TGTGCCATCAAAACAGGGGGGGGGACTGAAGCTTTCTTT | CAIKTGGGTEAFF
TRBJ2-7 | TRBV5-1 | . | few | TGCGCCAGCAGCGCCAACAGGGAAGTCTACGAGCAGTACTTC | CASSANREVYEQYF
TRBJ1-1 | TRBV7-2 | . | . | TGTGCCAGCAGCTTAGGGTCGGGGATGAACACTGAAGCTTTCTTT | CASSLGSGMNTEAFF
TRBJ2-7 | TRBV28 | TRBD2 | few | TGTGCCAGCAGTCCACCTCCCCCACTAGCGGGGAGCTACGAGCAGTACTTC | CASSPPPPLAGSYEQYF
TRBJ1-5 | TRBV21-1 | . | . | TGTGCCAGCAGCAAAAACAAGGGGGACGGGAATCAGCCCCAGCATTTT | CASSKNKGDGNQPQHF
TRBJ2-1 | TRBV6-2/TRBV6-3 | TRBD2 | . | TGTGCCAGCAGTCGACTAGCGGGGACCATCAATGAGCAGTTCTTC | CASSRLAGTINEQFF
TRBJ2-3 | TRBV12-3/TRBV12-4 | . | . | TGTGCCAGCAGTTTAGCGGGGGACTGGGATACGCAGTATTTT | CASSLAGDWDTQYF
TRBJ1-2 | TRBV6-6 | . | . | TGTGCCAGCGGCACTCAGGGTAGCGGCTACACCTTC | CASGTQGSGYTF
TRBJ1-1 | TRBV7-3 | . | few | TGTGCCAGCAGCCCCCCTGGGAGGCTCGGGGCTTTCTTT | CASSPPGRLGAFF
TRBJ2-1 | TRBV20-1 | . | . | TGCAGTGCTAGTTATGCGGGTCCCGATGAGCAGTTCTTC | CSASYAGPDEQFF
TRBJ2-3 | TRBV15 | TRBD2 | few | TGTGCCACCAGCGGCCGTAGCGGGGGACCGGTAGATACGCAGTATTTT | CATSGRSGGPVDTQYF
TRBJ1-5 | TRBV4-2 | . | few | TGTGCCAGCAGCCTACGACCCGTAGATAGCAATCAGCCCCAGCATTTT | CASSLRPVDSNQPQHF